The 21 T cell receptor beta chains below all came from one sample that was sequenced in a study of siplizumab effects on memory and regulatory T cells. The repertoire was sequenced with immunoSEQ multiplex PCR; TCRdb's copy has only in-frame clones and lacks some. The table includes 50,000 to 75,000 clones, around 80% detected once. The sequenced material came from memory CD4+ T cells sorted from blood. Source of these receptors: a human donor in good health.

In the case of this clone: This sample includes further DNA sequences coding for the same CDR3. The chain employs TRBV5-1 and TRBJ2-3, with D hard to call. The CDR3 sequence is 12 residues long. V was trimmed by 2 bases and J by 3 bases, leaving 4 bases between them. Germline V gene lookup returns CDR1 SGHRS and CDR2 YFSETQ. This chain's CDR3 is CASSLKTDTQYF. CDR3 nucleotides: TGCGCCAGCAGCTTAAAAACAGATACGCAGTATTTT.

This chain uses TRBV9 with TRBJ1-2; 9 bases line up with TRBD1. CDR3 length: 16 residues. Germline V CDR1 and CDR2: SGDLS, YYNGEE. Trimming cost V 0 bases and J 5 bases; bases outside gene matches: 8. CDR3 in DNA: TGTGCCAGCAGCGTAGGAGGGACAGGGCGATATTATGGCTACACCTTC. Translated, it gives CASSVGGTGRYYGYTF.

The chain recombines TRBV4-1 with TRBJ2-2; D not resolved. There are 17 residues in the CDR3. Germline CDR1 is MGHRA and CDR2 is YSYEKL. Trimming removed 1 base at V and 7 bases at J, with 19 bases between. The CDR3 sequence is CASSQAGRRSSGGELFF. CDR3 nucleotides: TGCGCCAGCAGCCAAGCCGGACGCCGCTCGTCGGGCGGGGAGCTGTTTTTT.

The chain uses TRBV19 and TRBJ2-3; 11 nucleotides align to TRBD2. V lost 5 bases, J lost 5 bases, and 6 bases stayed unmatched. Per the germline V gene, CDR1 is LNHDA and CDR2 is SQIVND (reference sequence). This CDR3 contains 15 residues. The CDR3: CASSRRSGGEDTQYF. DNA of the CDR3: TGTGCCAGTAGTCGACGTAGCGGGGGGGAAGATACGCAGTATTTT.

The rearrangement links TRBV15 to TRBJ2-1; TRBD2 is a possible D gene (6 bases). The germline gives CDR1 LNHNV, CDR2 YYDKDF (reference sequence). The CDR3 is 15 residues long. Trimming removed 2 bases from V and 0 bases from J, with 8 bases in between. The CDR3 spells CATSRSRGSYNEQFF. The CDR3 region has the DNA TGTGCCACCAGCAGATCGCGGGGCTCCTACAATGAGCAGTTCTTC.

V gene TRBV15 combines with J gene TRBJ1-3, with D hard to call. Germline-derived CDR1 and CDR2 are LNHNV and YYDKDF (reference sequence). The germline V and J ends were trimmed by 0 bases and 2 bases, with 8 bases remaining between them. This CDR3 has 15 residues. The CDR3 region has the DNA TGTGCCACCAGCAGAGATTTGATAGCTGGAAACACCATATATTTT. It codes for CATSRDLIAGNTIYF.

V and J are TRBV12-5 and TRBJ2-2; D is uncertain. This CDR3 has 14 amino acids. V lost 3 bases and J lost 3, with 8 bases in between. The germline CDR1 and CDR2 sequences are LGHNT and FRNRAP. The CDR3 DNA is TGTGCTAGTGGTTTCGGGCAGGACACCGGGGAGCTGTTTTTT. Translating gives CASGFGQDTGELFF. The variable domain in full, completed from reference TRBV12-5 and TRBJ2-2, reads DARVTQTPRHKVTEMGQEVTMRCQPILGHNTVFWYRQTMMQGLELLAYFRNRAPLDDSGMPKDRFSAEMPDATLATLKIQPSEPRDSAVYFCASGFGQDTGELFFGEGSRLTVL.

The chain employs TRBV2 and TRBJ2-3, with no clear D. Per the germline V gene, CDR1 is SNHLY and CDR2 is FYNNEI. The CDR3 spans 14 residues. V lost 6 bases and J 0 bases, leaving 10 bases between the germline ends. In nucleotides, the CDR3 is TGTGCCAGCAGGCTAACGACTAGCACAGATACGCAGTATTTT. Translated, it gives CASRLTTSTDTQYF.

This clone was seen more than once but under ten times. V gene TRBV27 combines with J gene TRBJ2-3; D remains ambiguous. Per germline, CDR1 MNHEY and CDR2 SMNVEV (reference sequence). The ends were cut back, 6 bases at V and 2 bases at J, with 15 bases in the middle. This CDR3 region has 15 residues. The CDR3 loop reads CASRAERVSTDTQYF. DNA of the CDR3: TGTGCCAGCAGGGCAGAACGGGTTTCCACAGATACGCAGTATTTT.

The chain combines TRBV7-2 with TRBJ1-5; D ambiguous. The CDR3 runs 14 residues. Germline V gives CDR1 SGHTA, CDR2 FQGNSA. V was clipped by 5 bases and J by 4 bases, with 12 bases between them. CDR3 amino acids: CASSKGTTNQPQHF. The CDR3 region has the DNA TGTGCCAGCAGCAAGGGCACAACGAATCAGCCCCAGCATTTT.

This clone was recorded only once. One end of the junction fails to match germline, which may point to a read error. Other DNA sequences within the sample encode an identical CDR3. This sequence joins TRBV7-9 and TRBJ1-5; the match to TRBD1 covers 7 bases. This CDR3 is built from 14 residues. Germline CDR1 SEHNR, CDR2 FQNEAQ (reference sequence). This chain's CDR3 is CASSRQGPGQPQHF. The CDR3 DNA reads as TGTGCCAGCAGCCGACAGGGTCCAGGTCAGCCCCAGCACTTT.

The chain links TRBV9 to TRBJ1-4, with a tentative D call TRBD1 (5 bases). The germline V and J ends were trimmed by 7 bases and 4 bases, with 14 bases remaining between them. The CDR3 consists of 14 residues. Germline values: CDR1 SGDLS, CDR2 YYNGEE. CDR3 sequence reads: CASSRDGLNEKLFF. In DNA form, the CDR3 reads TGTGCCAGCTCTCGGGACGGCCTTAATGAAAAACTGTTTTTT. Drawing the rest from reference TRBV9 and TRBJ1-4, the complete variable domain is DSGVTQTPKHLITATGQRVTLRCSPRSGDLSVYWYQQSLDQGLQFLIQYYNGEERAKGNILERFSAQQFPDLHSELNLSSLELGDSALYFCASSRDGLNEKLFFGSGTQLSVL.

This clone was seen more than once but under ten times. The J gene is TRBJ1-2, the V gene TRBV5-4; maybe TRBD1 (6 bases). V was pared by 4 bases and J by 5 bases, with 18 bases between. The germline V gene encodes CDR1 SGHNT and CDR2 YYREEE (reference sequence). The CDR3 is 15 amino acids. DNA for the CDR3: TGTGCCAGCAGCCCTCTAAGACAGGAGGGTTATGGCTACACCTTC. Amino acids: CASSPLRQEGYGYTF.

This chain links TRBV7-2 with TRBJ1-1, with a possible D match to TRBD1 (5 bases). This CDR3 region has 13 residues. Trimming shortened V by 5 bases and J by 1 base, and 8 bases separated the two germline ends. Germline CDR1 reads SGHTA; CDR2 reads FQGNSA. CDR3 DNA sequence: TGTGCCAGCAGCGGGGCCAAGAACACTGAAGCTTTCTTT. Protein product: CASSGAKNTEAFF.

The CDR3 sequence: CASSSTGTQEQYF. The CDR3 region has the DNA TGTGCCAGCAGCTCAACCGGGACCCAAGAGCAGTACTTC. The chain employs TRBV7-9 and TRBJ2-7; D may correspond to TRBD1 or TRBD2 (5 bases each). The CDR3 totals 13 residues. Trimming took off 4 bases at V and 7 bases at J, with 14 bases between the two ends. The V gene's germline CDR1 is SEHNR and CDR2 FQNEAQ (reference sequence).

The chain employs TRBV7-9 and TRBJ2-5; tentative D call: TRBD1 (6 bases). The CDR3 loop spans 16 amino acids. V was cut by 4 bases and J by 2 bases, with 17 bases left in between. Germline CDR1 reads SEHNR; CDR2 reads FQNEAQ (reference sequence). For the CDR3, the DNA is TGTGCCAGCAGCTCCCAGCCGGGGACATATCAAGAGACCCAGTACTTC. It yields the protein CASSSQPGTYQETQYF.

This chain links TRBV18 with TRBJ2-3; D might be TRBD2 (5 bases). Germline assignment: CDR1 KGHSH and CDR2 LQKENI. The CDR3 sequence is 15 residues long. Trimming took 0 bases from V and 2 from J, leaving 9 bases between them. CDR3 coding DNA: TGTGCCAGCTCACCACCCCGGGGATTCACAGATACGCAGTATTTT. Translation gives CASSPPRGFTDTQYF.

The CDR3, as DNA: TGTGCCAGCAGCGTAGTCAGTAATCCGAACACCGGGGAGCTGTTTTTT. The encoded protein is CASSVVSNPNTGELFF. This chain links TRBV9 with TRBJ2-2; D unresolved. CDR1 SGDLS and CDR2 YYNGEE come from the germline V gene. The V end lost 0 bases, the J end lost 0 bases, and 9 bases lay between the germline ends. CDR3 length: 16 residues.

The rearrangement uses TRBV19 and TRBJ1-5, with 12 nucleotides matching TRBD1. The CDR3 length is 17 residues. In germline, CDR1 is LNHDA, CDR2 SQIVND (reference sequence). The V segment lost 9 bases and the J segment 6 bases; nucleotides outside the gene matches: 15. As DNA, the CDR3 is TGTGCCAGCGGACTCCGACCGGGACAGGGGGCTGGTCAGCCCCAGCATTTT. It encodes CASGLRPGQGAGQPQHF.

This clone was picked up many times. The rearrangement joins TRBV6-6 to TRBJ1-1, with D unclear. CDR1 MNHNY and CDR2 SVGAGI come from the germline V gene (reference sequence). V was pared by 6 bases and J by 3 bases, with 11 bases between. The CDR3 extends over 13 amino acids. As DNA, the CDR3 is TGTGCCAGCAGCAAAGAGGCGTACACTGAAGCTTTCTTT. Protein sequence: CASSKEAYTEAFF.

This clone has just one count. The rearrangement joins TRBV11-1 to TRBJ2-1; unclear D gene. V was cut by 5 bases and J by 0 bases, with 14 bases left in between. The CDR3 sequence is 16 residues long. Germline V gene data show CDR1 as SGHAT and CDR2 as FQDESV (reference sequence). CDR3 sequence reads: CASSRFSDPSYNEQFF. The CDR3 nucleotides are TGTGCCAGCAGCCGCTTCAGCGACCCCTCCTACAATGAGCAGTTCTTC.